The 7 T cell receptor beta chains below come from one sample, sequenced in a study of vaccination and CD4 T cells after COVID-19. Documented treatment: roughly 10-day PBMC culture with coronavirus spike peptide pools or control peptides (ViraFEST assay). Oncomine TCR Beta short-read sequencing was applied to DNA from cultured CD4+ T cells. TCRdb reprocessed the PCR reads with MiXCR, giving one entry per CDR3 protein. The sample contains about 16,000 distinct CDR3 sequences, 65% to 80% of which appear only once. These receptors' antigens are unknown. The sample taken for sequencing was CD4+ T cells from blood, cultured in vitro. Source of these receptors: a human donor who had recovered from COVID-19.

This clonotype was observed once. The chain couples TRBV10-2 to TRBJ2-7; TRBD2 matches at 12 bases. Trimming cost V 5 bases and J 4 bases; bases outside gene matches: 6. Germline CDR1 and CDR2: WSHSY and SAAADI. This CDR3 comprises 15 residues. The CDR3 region is CASSSTSGRRYEQYF. CDR3 bases: TGCGCCAGCAGTAGTACTAGCGGGAGGAGGTACGAGCAGTACTTC.

V is TRBV7-9 and J is TRBJ2-5, with 8 bases fitting TRBD1. Germline V CDR1 and CDR2: SEHNR, FQNEAQ (reference sequence). CDR3 length: 16 amino acids. V was clipped by 5 bases and J by 1 base; unmatched bases: 9. This CDR3 reads CASSEGSTGGQETQYF. CDR3 in DNA: TGTGCCAGCAGCGAGGGGAGCACAGGGGGCCAAGAGACCCAGTACTTC. Complete variable domain (other parts from reference TRBV7-9 and TRBJ2-5): DTGVSQNPRHKITKRGQNVTFRCDPISEHNRLYWYRQTLGQGPEFLTYFQNEAQLEKSRLLSDRFSAERPKGSFSTLEIQRTEQGDSAMYLCASSEGSTGGQETQYFGPGTRLLVL.

The rearrangement uses TRBV5-4 and TRBJ1-2; no clear D. The CDR3 runs to 15 residues. Germline CDR1 reads SGHNT; CDR2 reads YYREEE (reference sequence). V lost 1 base and J 6 bases, leaving 16 bases between the germline ends. This chain's CDR3 is CASSLYGGRNDGYTF. The CDR3 DNA sequence: TGTGCCAGCAGCTTGTACGGCGGCCGGAACGATGGCTACACCTTC.

V usage is TRBV25-1 and J usage is TRBJ2-7; 11 positions match TRBD1. The CDR3 runs to 14 residues. Unmatched junction bases numbered 0, after V lost 3 bases and J lost 2 bases. Germline CDR1 MGHDK, CDR2 SYGVNS. The CDR3 reads CASSEGQGAYEQYF. The DNA for the CDR3 is TGTGCCAGCAGTGAGGGACAGGGGGCCTACGAGCAGTACTTC.

The chain combines TRBV19 with TRBJ2-6; D remains unclear. This CDR3 is built from 19 residues. Deletions cut 6 bases from V and 0 bases from J, with 21 bases between. Per germline, CDR1 LNHDA and CDR2 SQIVND (reference sequence). CDR3 in amino acids: CASRGGPQGSPSGANVLTF. In nucleotides, the CDR3 is TGTGCCAGTAGGGGTGGGCCTCAAGGGTCCCCCTCTGGGGCCAACGTCCTGACTTTC.

The chain carries TRBV19 and TRBJ1-1; D uncertain. This CDR3 spans 12 amino acids. Trimming shortened V by 7 bases and J by 1 base, and 7 bases separated the two germline ends. Germline V CDR1 and CDR2: LNHDA, SQIVND (reference sequence). The CDR3 nucleotides read TGTGCCAGTAATCTGGCGAACACTGAAGCTTTCTTT. Translation: CASNLANTEAFF.

The sample holds one count of this clonotype. The rearrangement joins TRBV7-3 to TRBJ2-5; 8 nucleotides agree with TRBD1. Per germline, CDR1 SGHTA and CDR2 FQGTGA. The CDR3 runs to 15 residues. V shed 5 bases and J 3 bases; nucleotides not matched to a gene: 8. This CDR3 is CASSATGQAKETQYF. The CDR3 DNA follows: TGTGCCAGCAGCGCAACGGGACAGGCAAAAGAGACCCAGTACTTC. Full variable domain (remainder filled in from reference TRBV7-3 and TRBJ2-5): GAGVSQTPSNKVTEKGKYVELRCDPISGHTALYWYRQSLGQGPEFLIYFQGTGAADDSGLPNDRFFAVRPEGSVSTLKIQRTERGDSAVYLCASSATGQAKETQYFGPGTRLLVL.